One sample yielded the 15 T cell receptor beta chains listed below, sequenced in a study of T cells in Graves' hyperthyroidism and ophthalmopathy (dated by TCRdb to between 2018 and 2021). The method was multiplex PCR. Sequenced using an Illumina HiSeq 2000. The TCR beta CDR3 regions were amplified from the RNA transcripts. For the first round of RT-PCR on the TCR CDR3, the HTBI primer set was used together with the Qiagen OneStep RT-PCR kit. The public reads were reanalyzed by TCRdb: fastp trimming at Q25, MiXCR alignment, in-frame beta chains only. Records with the same CDR3 protein are collapsed into one entry carrying the most frequent genes and DNA. The sample table records about 600,000 distinct CDR3 sequences; around 16% of these occur just once. Roughly 3.4% of the sample lies in the top ten. Source material: blood. These receptors originate from a woman aged 40 to 50 with Graves' ophthalmopathy.

This clonotype was observed a handful of times. The rearrangement joins TRBV6-2 or TRBV6-3 to TRBJ2-1; 11 bases line up with TRBD2. Germline loops: CDR1 MNHEY, CDR2 SVGEGT. Unmatched junction bases numbered 8, after V lost 6 bases and J lost 13 bases. This CDR3 spans 13 amino acids. CDR3 amino acids: CASSTPGLAAQFF. The CDR3 DNA sequence: TGTGCCAGCAGCACGCCGGGACTAGCGGCTCAGTTCTTC.

Ten or more counts support this clonotype. The chain uses TRBV11-2 and TRBJ2-2; the match to TRBD1 covers 7 bases. This CDR3 region has 15 residues. Germline CDR1 and CDR2: SGHAT and FQNNGV. V dropped 3 bases and J dropped 2; count of bases not matched to a gene: 3. The CDR3 DNA reads as TGTGCCAGCAGCTTCTGGGACAGCAACACCGGGGAGCTGTTTTTT. Its protein product is CASSFWDSNTGELFF.

There are a few counts of this clonotype. V and J are TRBV28 and TRBJ2-3; the D gene is possibly TRBD1 (5 bases). The CDR3 runs to 16 residues. Germline V gene lookup returns CDR1 MDHEN and CDR2 SYDVKM. Trimming pared 6 bases from V and 2 bases from J, leaving 18 bases between. CDR3 in DNA: TGTGCCAGCAGAGGTGGGGCCGTATGGTTCACAGATACGCAGTATTTT. Encoded protein: CASRGGAVWFTDTQYF.

V is TRBV5-1 and J is TRBJ2-7; 13 bases align to TRBD2. CDR1 is SGHRS, CDR2 YFSETQ, per germline. J was trimmed by 5 bases and V by 1 base; bases with no gene match: 3. The CDR3 is 15 amino acids. Here the CDR3 DNA reads TGCGCCAGCAGCTTGATGGGACTAGCGGGAAACGAGCAGTACTTC. Translating it yields CASSLMGLAGNEQYF. Looking up the rest from reference TRBV5-1 and TRBJ2-7 gives the full variable domain: KAGVTQTPRYLIKTRGQQVTLSCSPISGHRSVSWYQQTPGQGLQFLFEYFSETQRNKGNFPGRFSGRQFSNSRSEMNVSTLELGDSALYLCASSLMGLAGNEQYFGPGTRLTVT.

Remarks on this clonotype: A clone one base away is much larger, so this may be a read error. This chain uses TRBV3-1 with TRBJ2-2, with D uncertain. The CDR3 loop spans 16 amino acids. The germline CDR1 and CDR2 sequences are LGHDT and YNNKEL (reference sequence). Trimming shortened V by 1 base and J by 4 bases, and 13 bases separated the two germline ends. The DNA for the CDR3 is TGTGCCAGCAGCCAAGGCCCAGGCCTGAGCACCGGGGAGCTGTTTTTT. Its translation: CASSQGPGLSTGELFF.

The chain employs TRBV7-3 and TRBJ2-2, with 9 bases that match TRBD1. Germline loops: CDR1 SGHTA, CDR2 FQGTGA. V was pared by 2 bases and J by 4 bases, with 5 bases of the junction left unmatched. The CDR3 totals 16 residues. CDR3 loop: CASSLDRGSATGELFF. In DNA form, the CDR3 reads TGTGCCAGCAGCTTAGACAGGGGGTCGGCCACCGGGGAGCTGTTTTTT.

A few counts support this clonotype. The DNA of the CDR3 is TGTGCCAGCTGCCTAGCGGGAAGGTTCCAAGAGACCCAGTACTTC. This codes for CASCLAGRFQETQYF. The chain is built from TRBV2 and TRBJ2-5; 9 nucleotides agree with TRBD2. The CDR3 is 15 residues long. The ends lost 8 bases at V and 1 base at J; junction bases unmatched: 8. Looked up from germline, CDR1 is SNHLY and CDR2 is FYNNEI.

This clonotype turned up a few times. V is TRBV6-1 and J is TRBJ1-2; D is undetermined. Germline CDR1 and CDR2: MNHNS and SASEGT. V was trimmed by 5 bases and J by 5 bases, leaving 18 bases between them. The CDR3 is made up of 15 amino acids. Here the CDR3 DNA reads TGTGCCAGCAGTCCTTCCGGGATGCTTATTTATGGCTACACCTTC. Its translation: CASSPSGMLIYGYTF.

This clonotype was observed many times. This chain connects TRBV5-1 to TRBJ2-1; possible D gene TRBD2, 5 bases. The CDR3 is 12 residues long. Germline loops: CDR1 SGHRS, CDR2 YFSETQ. Deletions cut 3 bases from V and 6 bases from J, with 7 bases between. CDR3 residues: CASSYLANEQFF. CDR3 coding DNA: TGCGCCAGCAGCTACCTAGCCAATGAGCAGTTCTTC.

Many counts were recorded for this clonotype. The V and J genes are TRBV30 and TRBJ2-3; maybe TRBD1 (5 bases). V dropped 0 bases and J dropped 1 base, with 5 bases sitting between them. The CDR3 has 13 residues. Germline values: CDR1 GTSNPN, CDR2 SVGIG (reference sequence). Written as DNA, the CDR3 is TGTGCCTGGAGTGTACAGGGCACAGATACGCAGTATTTT. It is translated as CAWSVQGTDTQYF.

This clonotype was seen at least ten times. V and J are TRBV28 and TRBJ2-5, with D maybe TRBD2 (5 bases). Per the germline V gene, CDR1 is MDHEN and CDR2 is SYDVKM. The CDR3 runs 14 residues. The V end was cut by 6 bases, the J end by 4 bases, with 15 bases between. CDR3 sequence: CASSPLGVGETQYF. CDR3 bases: TGTGCCAGCAGCCCCCTCGGGGTGGGAGAGACCCAGTACTTC. Full variable domain (outside the CDR3, taken from reference TRBV28 and TRBJ2-5): DVKVTQSSRYLVKRTGEKVFLECVQDMDHENMFWYRQDPGLGLRLIYFSYDVKMKEKGDIPEGYSVSREKKERFSLILESASTNQTSMYLCASSPLGVGETQYFGPGTRLLVL.

This clonotype was observed at least ten times. The chain has TRBV18 and TRBJ1-1; D unresolved. V dropped 3 bases and J dropped 3 bases, with 8 bases sitting between them. Looked up from germline, CDR1 is KGHSH and CDR2 is LQKENI. This CDR3 is built from 13 residues. The CDR3: CASSPRVDTEAFF. CDR3 bases: TGTGCCAGCTCACCCCGGGTCGACACTGAAGCTTTCTTT.

This clonotype was counted between two and nine times. This sequence joins TRBV6-1 and TRBJ2-2; D perhaps matches TRBD1 (6 bases). The CDR3 spans 14 residues. V was pared by 8 bases and J by 4 bases, with 14 bases between. Germline CDR1 reads MNHNS; CDR2 reads SASEGT. The DNA of the CDR3 is TGTGCCAGCCGGGGCAGGGGAATCACCGGGGAGCTGTTTTTT. This encodes CASRGRGITGELFF.

The chain couples TRBV9 to TRBJ2-2; D unresolved. The CDR3 length is 14 residues. Looked up from germline, CDR1 is SGDLS and CDR2 is YYNGEE. V was clipped by 2 bases and J by 0 bases, with 5 bases between them. CDR3 coding DNA: TGTGCCAGCAGCGTCTATCCGAACACCGGGGAGCTGTTTTTT. Protein sequence: CASSVYPNTGELFF.

This clonotype has only a few counts. The chain is built from TRBV12-3 or TRBV12-4 and TRBJ2-7, with 9 nucleotides matching TRBD2. V lost 2 bases and J lost 2; bases outside the gene matches: 4. This CDR3 spans 15 amino acids. The CDR3 loop reads CASSLRGLAPYEQYF. The CDR3 DNA follows: TGTGCCAGCAGTTTAAGAGGACTAGCGCCCTACGAGCAGTACTTC.